These T cell receptor beta chains were read from a single sample in a study of CD8+CD57+ T cells in acquired aplastic anemia. From the reads, TCRdb called clonotypes with MiXCR, one entry per CDR3 protein. Of more than 100,000 distinct CDR3 sequences listed, about half are singletons. The material sequenced was sorted CD4+, CD8+, or CD8+CD57+ T cells (not recorded which) from PBMCs. Receptors originate from a human donor in good health, serving as a control. The CDR3 runs from the conserved cysteine through the conserved F or W. D genes are given only for firm matches. Size tells how often a clone was seen (once, few, many) or the class of an expanded clone, and some rows leave it out.

d_call	j_call	clone_size	v_call	cdr3_aa	cdr3_nt
TRBD2	TRBJ2-3	many	TRBV20-1	CSAQNGLAGTDTQYF	TGCAGTGCTCAAAACGGACTAGCCGGCACAGATACGCAGTATTTT
.	TRBJ2-7	many	TRBV4-2	CASSQELKGVYEQYF	TGTGCCAGCAGCCAAGAACTAAAAGGGGTTTACGAGCAGTACTTC
TRBD1	TRBJ2-7	.	TRBV20-1	CSARKTGGEQYF	TGCAGTGCTAGGAAGACAGGGGGCGAGCAGTACTTC
.	TRBJ2-7	few	TRBV2	CASVRLSSYEQYF	TGTGCCAGCGTTAGGTTAAGCTCCTACGAGCAGTACTTC
TRBD1	TRBJ2-3	many	TRBV7-2	CASSLASPTGGSSTDTQYF	TGTGCCAGCAGCTTAGCATCCCCGACAGGGGGTAGTTCCACAGATACGCAGTATTTT
TRBD2	TRBJ2-3	many	TRBV19	CASSTRASGSPDTQYF	TGTGCCAGTAGCACCCGGGCTAGCGGGTCCCCAGATACGCAGTATTTT
TRBD1	TRBJ1-2	.	TRBV2	CASSEQGAYGYTF	TGTGCCAGCAGTGAGCAGGGGGCTTATGGCTACACCTTC
TRBD1	TRBJ2-1	many	TRBV6-1	CASTRQGYNEQFF	TGTGCCAGCACCCGACAGGGCTACAATGAGCAGTTCTTC
TRBD2	TRBJ2-1	.	TRBV2	CASSEASGGVNEQFF	TGTGCCAGCAGTGAAGCTAGCGGGGGGGTTAATGAGCAGTTCTTC
.	TRBJ1-1	.	TRBV15	CATSRDRSLRLAFF	TGTGCCACCAGCAGAGATAGGTCCCTTCGGCTGGCTTTCTTT
.	TRBJ1-4	.	TRBV3-1	CASSQGGTQEKLFF	TGTGCCAGCAGCCAAGGCGGGACACAGGAAAAACTGTTTTTT
.	TRBJ2-1	few	TRBV11-2	CASSSHTLSHEQFF	TGTGCCAGCAGCTCCCACACCCTATCTCATGAGCAGTTCTTC
.	TRBJ1-2	.	TRBV7-9	CASSFWGADGYTF	TGTGCCAGCAGCTTCTGGGGGGCCGATGGCTACACCTTC
.	TRBJ1-5	many	TRBV7-3	CASSPDHNQPQHF	TGTGCCAGCAGCCCCGATCACAATCAGCCCCAGCATTTT
TRBD2	TRBJ2-7	many	TRBV2	CAVSGGEGASYEQYF	TGTGCTGTCAGCGGGGGGGAGGGGGCCTCCTACGAGCAGTACTTC
.	TRBJ1-6	many	TRBV6-1	CASRRRGGYGDSPLHF	TGTGCCAGCAGGCGCCGAGGGGGGTACGGGGACTCACCCCTCCACTTT
.	TRBJ1-2	.	TRBV29-1	CSVEGIQGLGYTF	TGCAGCGTTGAAGGTATTCAGGGGTTAGGCTACACCTTC
.	TRBJ2-1	many	TRBV6-1	CASSEDINEQFF	TGTGCCAGCAGTGAAGACATCAATGAGCAGTTCTTC
TRBD1	TRBJ2-7	.	TRBV20-1	CSAPETGTGRYEQYF	TGCAGTGCCCCTGAAACCGGGACAGGGAGATACGAGCAGTACTTC
.	TRBJ2-5	.	TRBV10-3	CAISVDPQETQYF	TGTGCCATCAGTGTCGACCCACAAGAGACCCAGTACTTC
.	TRBJ1-2	.	TRBV6-2/TRBV6-3	CASGRDVYGYTF	TGTGCCAGCGGCCGGGACGTCTATGGCTACACCTTC
TRBD1	TRBJ1-2	many	TRBV7-2	CASSSPQGALYGYTF	TGTGCCAGCAGCTCCCCGCAGGGGGCCCTCTATGGCTACACCTTC
.	TRBJ2-5	many	TRBV11-1	CASTQGGGQETQYF	TGTGCCAGCACTCAGGGGGGGGGCCAAGAGACCCAGTACTTC
TRBD1	TRBJ1-2	.	TRBV10-2	CASSESQGVDYGYTF	TGCGCCAGCAGTGAGTCGCAGGGGGTTGACTATGGCTACACCTTC
.	TRBJ1-4	many	TRBV4-1	CASSQAGAVEKLFF	TGCGCCAGCAGCCAAGCGGGAGCGGTTGAAAAACTGTTTTTT
.	TRBJ1-3	.	TRBV19	CASSTTLDTIYF	TGTGCCAGTAGTACGACCTTAGACACCATATATTTT
.	TRBJ2-3	.	TRBV10-3	CAISRTVDTQYF	TGTGCCATCAGTCGCACAGTGGATACGCAGTATTTT
TRBD1	TRBJ2-7	many	TRBV12-5	CASGLPGQSYEQYF	TGTGCTAGTGGTTTGCCGGGACAGTCCTACGAGCAGTACTTC
.	TRBJ2-3	few	TRBV6-2/TRBV6-3	CASSPAGLYSTDTQYF	TGTGCCAGCAGCCCGGCGGGCCTTTACAGCACAGATACGCAGTATTTT
TRBD1	TRBJ2-7	.	TRBV11-1	CASSLGVGDRVREQYF	TGTGCCAGCAGCTTAGGGGTGGGGGACAGGGTCCGCGAGCAGTACTTC
.	TRBJ2-1	many	TRBV12-3/TRBV12-4	CASTPGSKGEQFF	TGTGCCAGCACTCCGGGGTCCAAGGGTGAGCAGTTCTTC
TRBD1	TRBJ2-5	.	TRBV20-1	CSATYRDRGRYF	TGCAGTGCTACATACCGGGACAGGGGGCGGTACTTC
.	TRBJ1-1	few	TRBV2	CASSEALGRSLNTEAFF	TGTGCCAGCAGTGAAGCGTTGGGCAGGAGCTTGAACACTGAAGCTTTCTTT
.	TRBJ2-7	once	TRBV7-8	CASSSPSRKTYEQYF	TGTGCCAGCAGCTCGCCTAGCCGGAAGACCTACGAGCAGTACTTC
.	TRBJ2-7	.	TRBV2	CASNRRGAYEQYF	TGTGCCAGCAACCGCCGAGGGGCCTACGAGCAGTACTTC
TRBD1	TRBJ1-2	many	TRBV7-9	CASTPGQETYGYTF	TGTGCCAGCACCCCGGGACAGGAAACATATGGCTACACCTTC
.	TRBJ2-4	.	TRBV7-9	CAISRLAKNIQYF	TGTGCAATCAGCCGGCTAGCCAAAAACATTCAGTACTTC
TRBD2	TRBJ2-2	many	TRBV7-8	CASTLGGSNTGELFF	TGTGCCAGCACCCTGGGAGGGTCGAACACCGGGGAGCTGTTTTTT
.	TRBJ2-3	many	TRBV5-5	CASSLWAGRPDTQYF	TGTGCCAGCAGCTTGTGGGCGGGCAGGCCAGATACGCAGTATTTT
.	TRBJ1-5	.	TRBV2	CASSDQDIGYQPQHF	TGTGCCAGCAGTGACCAGGACATAGGGTATCAGCCCCAGCATTTT
.	TRBJ1-4	.	TRBV15	CATSGANTRGEKLFF	TGTGCCACCAGCGGGGCTAACACAAGGGGGGAAAAACTGTTTTTT
.	TRBJ2-5	.	TRBV2	CASSGGTFQGTQYF	TGTGCCAGCAGTGGAGGGACGTTCCAGGGGACCCAGTATTTC
TRBD1	TRBJ2-7	.	TRBV29-1	CSVSGGQFSYEQYF	TGCAGCGTGTCTGGGGGACAGTTCTCCTACGAGCAGTACTTC
.	TRBJ2-1	many	TRBV11-2	CASSQQRTYNEQFF	TGTGCCAGCAGCCAACAGAGAACCTACAATGAGCAGTTCTTC
.	TRBJ2-2	few	TRBV10-3	CAISESSGGTNTGELFF	TGTGCCATCAGTGAGTCGTCGGGGGGCACGAACACCGGGGAGCTGTTTTTT
.	TRBJ2-7	.	TRBV15	CATSRGAGAAEQYF	TGTGCCACCAGCCGTGGAGCCGGCGCAGCCGAGCAGTACTTC
TRBD1	TRBJ2-5	.	TRBV15	CATSSVGRTGGETQYF	TGTGCCACCAGCAGCGTTGGAAGGACAGGGGGAGAGACCCAGTACTTC
.	TRBJ1-2	.	TRBV10-1	CARAGTAYGYTF	TGCGCCAGGGCCGGGACCGCCTATGGCTACACCTTC
TRBD2	TRBJ2-7	many	TRBV5-4	CASSTRSTSGSYEQYF	TGTGCCAGCAGTACGAGATCGACTAGCGGCTCCTACGAGCAGTACTTC
.	TRBJ1-2	.	TRBV10-3	CAISESRDKYGYTF	TGTGCCATCAGTGAGTCACGGGACAAGTATGGCTACACCTTC
.	TRBJ2-7	.	TRBV7-9	CASSLRGSYEQYF	TGTGCCAGCAGCTTACGGGGCTCCTACGAGCAGTACTTC